This T cell receptor (beta chain) was found in a study of blood T cell repertoires in COVID-19. Study-wide context: Some COVID-19 samples were acute and others convalescent; all came from the United States, Italy and Spain. PBMCs, B-cell-depleted T cells, or T cells provided the cDNA or gDNA that made up the material.

Trimming took 6 bases from V and 10 from J, leaving 19 bases between them. From germline, CDR1 is MNHEY and CDR2 SVGAGI. The CDR3 is 15 amino acids. This clone showed up just once. Per the study methods: Reference gene primers were amplified, and this amplification served to estimate nucleated cell counts. Profiling relied on immunoSEQ multiplex PCR, and the TCRdb table lists in-frame clones only, not all of them. V and J calls and clone size follow that table, whereas D and trimming were derived from the DNA. The sample yields around 100,000 clones, roughly 91% seen once. The chain carries TRBV6-5 and TRBJ1-6, with a possible D match to TRBD1 (6 bases). Sequenced: peripheral blood. This receptor was obtained from a human donor in a cohort sampled during active COVID-19. DNA for the CDR3: TGTGCCAGCAGCCCAAGGACAGTCCCAGAATCACCCCTCCACTTT. Translated, it gives CASSPRTVPESPLHF.